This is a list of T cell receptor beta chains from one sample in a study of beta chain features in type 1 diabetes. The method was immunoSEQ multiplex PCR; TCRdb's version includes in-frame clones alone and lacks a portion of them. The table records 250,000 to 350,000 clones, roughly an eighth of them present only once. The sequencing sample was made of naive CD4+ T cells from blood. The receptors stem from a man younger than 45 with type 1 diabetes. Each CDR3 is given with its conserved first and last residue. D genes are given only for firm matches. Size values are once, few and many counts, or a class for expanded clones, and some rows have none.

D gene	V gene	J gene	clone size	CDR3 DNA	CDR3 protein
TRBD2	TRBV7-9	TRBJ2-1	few	TGTGCCAGCAGCTTCTCTAGCGGGAGGTTTAATGAGCAGTTCTTC	CASSFSSGRFNEQFF
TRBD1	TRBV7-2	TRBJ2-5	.	TGTGCCAGCAGCTCGACAGGGATGGAGACCCAGTACTTC	CASSSTGMETQYF
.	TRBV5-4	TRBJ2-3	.	TGTGCCAGCAGCTTGACTTTTTACACAGATACGCAGTATTTT	CASSLTFYTDTQYF
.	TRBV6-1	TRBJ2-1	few	TGTGCCACCACATTACCAGGTGATGAGCAGTTCTTC	CATTLPGDEQFF
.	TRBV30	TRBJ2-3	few	TGTGCCCACTCGCGGGCGACATTCCGATCTGATTTGCCAGATACGCAGTATTTT	CAHSRATFRSDLPDTQYF
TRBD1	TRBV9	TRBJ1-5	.	TGTGCCAGCAGCGTGACAGGGTCCCCCAATCAGCCCCAGCATTTT	CASSVTGSPNQPQHF
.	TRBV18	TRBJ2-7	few	TGTGCCAGCTCACCGCGGCTCTACGAGCAGTACTTC	CASSPRLYEQYF
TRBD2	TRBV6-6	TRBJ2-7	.	TGTGCCAGCAGGCCTAGCGGGAGAAACGAGCAGTACTTC	CASRPSGRNEQYF
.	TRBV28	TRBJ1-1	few	TGTGCCAGCAGTTTGGTGCGGACTGAAGCTTTCTTT	CASSLVRTEAFF
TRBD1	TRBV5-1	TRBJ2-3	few	TGCGCCAGCAGCTTGCCAGGGGGAGATACGCAGTATTTT	CASSLPGGDTQYF
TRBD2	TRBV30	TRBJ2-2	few	TGTGCCTGGAGTAGCGGGAGGGGAACCGGGGAGCTGTTTTTT	CAWSSGRGTGELFF
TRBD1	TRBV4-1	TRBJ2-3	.	TGCGCCAGCAGCACCGGGGGACAGGGGTCGGGCACAGATACGCAGTATTTT	CASSTGGQGSGTDTQYF
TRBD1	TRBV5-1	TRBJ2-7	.	TGCGCCAGCAGCTTGGGGACGGGACAGGATTCCTACGAGCAGTACTTC	CASSLGTGQDSYEQYF
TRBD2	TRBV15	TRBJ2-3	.	TGTGCCACCAGCGAGGGACTAGCGGGAGCCCCGGATACGCAGTATTTT	CATSEGLAGAPDTQYF
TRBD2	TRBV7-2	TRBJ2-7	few	TGTGCCAGCAGCTTTCTGGCGACTAGCGGTGCCTACGAGCAGTACTTC	CASSFLATSGAYEQYF
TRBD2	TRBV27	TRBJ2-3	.	TGTGCCCCCACCCCGGAGGGACTAGCGGGATCGAAGCAGTATTTT	CAPTPEGLAGSKQYF
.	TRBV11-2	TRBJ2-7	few	TGTGCCAGCAGCTTAGTCCTGACAGGCTACGAGCAGTACTTC	CASSLVLTGYEQYF
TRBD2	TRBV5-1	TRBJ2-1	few	TGCGCCAGCAGCACTATAGCGGGAGGTCTCTACAATGAGCAGTTCTTC	CASSTIAGGLYNEQFF
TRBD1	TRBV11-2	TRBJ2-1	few	TGTGCCAGCGCTGTGGACAGGGGAGGCAATGAGCAGTTCTTC	CASAVDRGGNEQFF
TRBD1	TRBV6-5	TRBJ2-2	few	TGTGCCAGCAGAACCGGGACAGGGACCACCGGGGAGCTGTTTTTT	CASRTGTGTTGELFF
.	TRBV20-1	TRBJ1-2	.	TGCAGTGCGCGGATTAACTATGGCTACACCTTC	CSARINYGYTF
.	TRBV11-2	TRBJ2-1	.	TGTGCCAGCAGCTCACTCACGGGGACCTACAATGAGCAGTTCTTC	CASSSLTGTYNEQFF
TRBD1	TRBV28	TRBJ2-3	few	TGTGCCAGCAGCGGGACAGGAGATACGCAGTATTTT	CASSGTGDTQYF
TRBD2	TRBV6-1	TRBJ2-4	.	TGTGCCAGCAGACCTTTGGCCATGGCGGGAGACATTCAGTACTTC	CASRPLAMAGDIQYF
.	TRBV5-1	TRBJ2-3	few	TGCGCCAGCCGCCTTGGCCCCACAGATACGCAGTATTTT	CASRLGPTDTQYF
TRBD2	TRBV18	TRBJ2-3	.	TGTGCCAGCTCACCTGGCGGGAGTACAGATACGCAGTATTTT	CASSPGGSTDTQYF
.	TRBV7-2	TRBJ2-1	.	TGTGCCAGCAGCTTAGCGTGGGGCCCCTACAATGAGCAGTTCTTC	CASSLAWGPYNEQFF
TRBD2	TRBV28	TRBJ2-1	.	TGTGCCAGCAGGGGGGCGGGAGGCCAGTTACCTGAGCAGTTCTTC	CASRGAGGQLPEQFF
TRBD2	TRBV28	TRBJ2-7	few	TGTGCCAGCAGCCACCCCGGACTAGCGGGAGGAGAGCAGTACTTC	CASSHPGLAGGEQYF
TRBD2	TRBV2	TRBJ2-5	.	TGTGCCAGCCATAGCGGGTTCCAAGAGACCCAGTACTTC	CASHSGFQETQYF
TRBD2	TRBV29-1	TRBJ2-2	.	TGCAGCGTTGGTGAAACTAGCGCCGGGGAGCTGTTTTTT	CSVGETSAGELFF
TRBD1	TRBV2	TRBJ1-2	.	TGTGCCAGCACCCCAGGGGGAGCTAACTATGGCTACACCTTC	CASTPGGANYGYTF
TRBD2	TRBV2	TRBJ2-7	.	TGTGCCGGGGGACTAGCGGGAGGCGAGCAGTACTTC	CAGGLAGGEQYF
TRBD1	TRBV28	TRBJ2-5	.	TGTGCCAGCAGTTCCGCCGGGACAGGGGGAAAGACCCAGTACTTC	CASSSAGTGGKTQYF
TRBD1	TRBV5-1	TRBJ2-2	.	TGCGCCAGCAGCTTACAGACAGGGGTCGCCGGGGAGCTGTTTTTT	CASSLQTGVAGELFF
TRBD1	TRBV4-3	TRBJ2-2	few	TGCGCCAGCAGCAAAGGACAGGGCCCGAACACCGGGGAGCTGTTTTTT	CASSKGQGPNTGELFF
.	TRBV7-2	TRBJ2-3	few	TGTGCCAGCAGCCCTTACACAGATACGCAGTATTTT	CASSPYTDTQYF
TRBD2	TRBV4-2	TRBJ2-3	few	TGTGCCAGCAGCCAACGGGAGGAGACAGATACGCAGTATTTT	CASSQREETDTQYF
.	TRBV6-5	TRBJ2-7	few	TGTGCCAGCAGACTAAACTACGAGCAGTACTTC	CASRLNYEQYF
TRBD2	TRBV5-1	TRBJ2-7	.	TGCGCCAGCAGCTCGACTAGCGGGAGACTATACGAGCAGTACTTC	CASSSTSGRLYEQYF
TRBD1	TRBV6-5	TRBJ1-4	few	TGTGCCAGCAGCTCCCTGACAGGGTTTAATGAAAAACTGTTTTTT	CASSSLTGFNEKLFF
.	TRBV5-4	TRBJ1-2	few	TGTGCCAGCAGCAGACAGGATTTTAACTATGGCTACACCTTC	CASSRQDFNYGYTF
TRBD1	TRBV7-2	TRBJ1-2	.	TGTGCCAGCAGCCGGACAGGACTTAACTATGGCTACACCTTC	CASSRTGLNYGYTF
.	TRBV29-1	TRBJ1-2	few	TGCAGCGTTGTTCAGGGGAACTATGGCTACACCTTC	CSVVQGNYGYTF
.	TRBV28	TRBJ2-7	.	TGTGCCAGCAGTTTACTCGGGTACAGGGAGTACTTC	CASSLLGYREYF
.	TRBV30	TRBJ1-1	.	TGTGCCTGGAATCCGGACTTGAACACTGAAGCTTTCTTT	CAWNPDLNTEAFF
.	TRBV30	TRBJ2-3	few	TGTGCGTCGGGAAGCGGAAGCACAGATACGCAGTATTTT	CASGSGSTDTQYF
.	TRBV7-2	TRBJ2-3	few	TGTGCCAGCAGCCGTATTATCACAGATACGCAGTATTTT	CASSRIITDTQYF